This T cell receptor beta chain came from a study of blood T cell repertoires in COVID-19. Background on the study: The cDNA or gDNA used as material had been derived from T cells, B-cell-depleted T cells, or PBMCs.

Some clones are missing from TCRdb's copy, which holds only in-frame ones; the method was immunoSEQ multiplex PCR. Among 240,000 or so clones listed, about 80% were seen once. This CDR3 comprises 15 residues. Trimming removed 3 bases from V and 5 bases from J, with 16 bases in between. CDR1 is MNHEY, CDR2 SVGEGT, per germline. The specimen sequenced was peripheral blood. The sequence was obtained from a woman over 75 with acute or convalescent COVID-19. The chain couples TRBV6-2 or TRBV6-3 to TRBJ1-2, with D unclear. The CDR3 protein is CASSYRVAGPYGYTF. The CDR3 DNA sequence: TGTGCCAGCAGTTATAGGGTCGCGGGTCCTTATGGCTACACCTTC.